Detailed here is one T cell receptor (beta chain). Its target is not known. The CDR3 is 15 amino acids. After removal of 3 bases from V and 3 bases from J, the junction contained 4 bases not matched to a gene. Germline V gives CDR1 KGHSH, CDR2 LQKENI. The PCR had 60 Vbeta and 13 Jbeta primers. Libraries were prepared by immunoSEQ multiplex PCR; TCRdb keeps only in-frame clonotypes and omits some of them. The table has 170,000 or so clones, roughly four fifths seen once. The data originate from a study of cytomegalovirus exposure and HLA in healthy donors. Study-wide findings and caveats: The classifier reportedly diagnosed cytomegalovirus status with high specificity and sensitivity. The availability of immune exposure information extended only to CMV serostatus.

Sequenced sample: PBMCs. The chain carries TRBV18 and TRBJ1-3; TRBD1 matches at 8 bases. The TCR comes from a man aged 18 to 30 in good health and CMV-seronegative. The chain's CDR3 is CASSPRTGSGNTIYF. The CDR3 coding sequence is TGTGCCAGCTCACCCAGGACAGGGAGTGGAAACACCATATATTTT.